This TCR beta chain was recorded in a study of blood T cell dynamics during melanoma immunotherapy (dated by TCRdb to 2020 to 2021). Background for the entire study: The patients had metastatic melanoma and were given first-line pembrolizumab or nivolumab plus ipilimumab as standard of care in the United Kingdom. Peripheral T cell receptor repertoires of metastatic melanoma patients were profiled before and after one cycle of checkpoint inhibitor therapy to find early correlates of response. Consecutive patients formed a training cohort, and a further independent group of patients from the same centre was pooled into an external validation set.

This specimen's time point label, interpreted: week 3, after first cycle of checkpoint inhibitor. Blood samples were taken before treatment (T0) and at week 3 (W3), following the first cycle of checkpoint blockade. Except for a couple of patients with rapid clinical progression, response was assessed 12 weeks after the first infusion by RECIST 1.1; disease control meant complete response, partial response or stable disease. Any patient who had received prior systemic cancer treatment, was on concomitant immunosuppressant therapy or had synchronous other active malignancies was excluded. TCR beta was sequenced in both bulk PBMC and plasma cell-free DNA in order to track circulating cells as well as T cell turnover. Lymphoprep and SepMate tubes were used to isolate PBMC from blood, and red cell lysis was then performed. QIAamp DNA Blood Mini kits were used to extract DNA from both PBMC and sorted T cell subsets.

Of note for this clone: The antigen it recognizes is unknown. Nothing much larger sits one base from this clone, and base qualities are not available.

For every bulk PBMC sample, a fixed 350 ng of DNA was loaded. Following the manufacturer instructions, the immunoSEQ TCRb Assay kit was used to amplify TCR beta CDR3 sequences from genomic DNA. The KAPA Library Quantification Kit for Illumina platforms was used to quantify the pooled libraries by qPCR. Sequencing of the pooled libraries was done on an Illumina NextSeq 500, with clustering at roughly 0.55-1.2 pM. From the authors' description of their analysis: TCR data were analyzed with immunoSEQ ANALYZER and the R LymphoSeq package. A rearrangement efficiency score was calculated as productive divided by the sum of productive and non-productive CDR3 sequences. Clonality was assessed using the Gini coefficient and diversity using the Renyi index at alpha=1, with pairwise comparisons between timepoints within each patient. Clonal relatedness, based on an edit distance of 3, and repertoire similarity, based on the Bhattacharyya coefficient, were both computed in LymphoSeq. To classify response, a linear discriminant analysis based on week-3 changes in clonality and diversity was built with the R MASS and caret packages. The immuneACCESS repertoire file appears here via TCRdb, limited to in-frame rearrangements. These files lack a portion of the clones; in checked studies, under half of the deficit traces to unresolved V genes, and the cause of the others is not known. V and J calls and clone size are given by that table; D and trimming were obtained from the DNA. The sample table holds around 20,000 clones, of which about 90% were seen once. The top ten clones comprise roughly 7.1% of the sample.

The study at large found these results: The relatively small sample size was acknowledged as a potential limitation on generalization of the results. Whether the T cell clones driving repertoire changes were melanoma-specific or reflected general immune activation could not be determined in the study. A bifurcated reorganization of the PBMC repertoire at W3, with increased clonality or increased diversity, was observed in patients who later achieved disease control, unlike in progressors.

The CDR3 runs 17 residues from the cysteine to the phenylalanine. Kept here is only the CDR3 DNA, which spans 51 bases and is read in frame from base 1. CDR1 and CDR2, looked up from the germline V gene, are MGHRA and YSYEKL. Trimming takes 1 base off V and 1 base off J; junction bases not matched to a gene: 10. The chain employs TRBV4-1 and TRBJ2-7; the junction holds 7 bases that match TRBD1. The TCR was taken from a human donor with melanoma. The sequencing here drew on blood, taken from a patient treated with checkpoint blockade. The sequence in DNA is TGCGCCAGCAGCCAAGCGCTTGGGACAGCCCCATCCTACGAGCAGTACTTC. It specifies CASSQALGTAPSYEQYF.